A selection of T cell receptor beta chains follows, all from one sample in a study of neurological immune-mediated disorders. Via MiXCR, TCRdb re-called the 5' RACE reads, giving one row per CDR3 protein. The sample yields around 66,000 distinct CDR3 sequences, roughly 4.5% seen once. The specimen sequenced was PBMCs. Every receptor here comes from a woman in her sixties or seventies with multiple sclerosis. CDR3s include the opening cysteine and the closing phenylalanine or tryptophan. The order of the fields is clone size, J gene, D gene, V gene, CDR3 protein, CDR3 DNA. A D gene is named only where the DNA matches it firmly. Part of the rows lack a size; the others show once, few, many or a class for expanded clones.

-,TRBJ2-7,TRBD2,TRBV7-6,CASSLSPPAGGSYEQYF,TGTGCCAGCAGCTTATCCCCTCCAGCGGGAGGGTCCTACGAGCAGTACTTC
many,TRBJ2-7,-,TRBV6-5,CASLGIHEQYF,TGTGCCAGCCTAGGAATCCACGAGCAGTACTTC
many,TRBJ2-2,TRBD2,TRBV5-6,CASSSPGLAGGRGTGELFF,TGTGCCAGCAGCTCACCGGGACTAGCGGGAGGCCGTGGCACCGGGGAGCTGTTTTTT
-,TRBJ2-1,TRBD2,TRBV6-5,CASSYRSGGSIHYNEQFF,TGTGCCAGCAGTTACCGTAGCGGGGGGTCCATCCACTACAATGAGCAGTTCTTC
many,TRBJ1-4,-,TRBV20-1,CSASAQTDEKLFF,TGCAGTGCTAGTGCCCAAACGGATGAAAAACTGTTTTTT
many,TRBJ2-3,TRBD2,TRBV10-3,CATRLAGNVDDTQYF,TGTGCCACCAGACTAGCGGGAAACGTGGATGATACGCAGTATTTT
many,TRBJ2-1,TRBD2,TRBV20-1,CSAYGSGSQNNEQFF,TGCAGTGCCTACGGTAGCGGGAGTCAGAACAATGAGCAGTTCTTC
many,TRBJ1-2,-,TRBV5-6,CASSLGVPEVYGYTF,TGTGCCAGCAGCTTGGGAGTCCCGGAGGTCTATGGCTACACCTTC
many,TRBJ1-5,-,TRBV6-5,CASSSPPQPQHF,TGTGCCAGCAGTTCCCCTCCCCAGCCCCAGCATTTT
many,TRBJ2-1,-,TRBV7-9,CASSLDRSPHNEQFF,TGTGCCAGCAGCTTAGATAGATCCCCCCACAATGAGCAGTTCTTC
many,TRBJ1-5,TRBD1,TRBV7-6,CASSPGTGVYSNQPQHF,TGTGCCAGCAGCCCCGGGACAGGGGTATATAGCAATCAGCCCCAGCATTTT
many,TRBJ2-1,-,TRBV20-1,CSARDPVVSSYNEQFF,TGCAGTGCTAGAGACCCCGTTGTGAGCTCCTACAATGAGCAGTTCTTC
-,TRBJ2-1,TRBD2,TRBV12-3/TRBV12-4,CASSLRTGGSSNEQFF,TGTGCCAGCAGTTTAAGAACGGGAGGTTCTAGCAATGAGCAGTTCTTC
many,TRBJ2-3,TRBD1,TRBV7-2,CASSLGQGVADTQYF,TGTGCCAGCAGCTTAGGACAGGGAGTCGCAGATACGCAGTATTTT
many,TRBJ2-7,TRBD1,TRBV20-1,CSALKDRGEQYF,TGCAGTGCCCTTAAGGACAGGGGCGAGCAGTACTTC
few,TRBJ2-3,-,TRBV20-1,CSARRGTALSTDTQYF,TGCAGTGCTAGACGGGGGACAGCACTTAGCACAGATACGCAGTATTTT
many,TRBJ2-3,-,TRBV11-2,CASSNGAADGADTQYF,TGTGCCAGCAGTAACGGGGCCGCGGACGGCGCAGATACGCAGTATTTT
many,TRBJ2-7,-,TRBV7-2,CASTSDLRGYEQYF,TGTGCCAGCACCTCGGATCTCCGGGGCTACGAGCAGTACTTC
few,TRBJ1-1,-,TRBV7-3,CASSLMQDTEAFF,TGTGCCAGCAGCTTAATGCAGGACACTGAAGCTTTCTTT
many,TRBJ2-2,-,TRBV12-3/TRBV12-4,CASSGDGELFF,TGTGCCAGCAGTGGGGACGGGGAGCTGTTTTTT
many,TRBJ2-2,-,TRBV12-3/TRBV12-4,CASSFRGLYTGELFF,TGTGCCAGCAGTTTCCGAGGACTATACACCGGGGAGCTGTTTTTT
many,TRBJ1-4,-,TRBV27,CASSRTRSDEKLFF,TGTGCCAGCAGTCGGACTCGATCGGATGAAAAACTGTTTTTT
many,TRBJ2-7,TRBD2,TRBV20-1,CSARPLLAGVYEQYF,TGCAGTGCTAGACCCCTCCTAGCGGGAGTATACGAGCAGTACTTC
many,TRBJ2-2,-,TRBV10-3,CAISAGPTDTGELFF,TGTGCCATCAGTGCCGGCCCAACTGACACCGGGGAGCTGTTTTTT
many,TRBJ2-3,-,TRBV5-1,CASSLELGYTDTQYF,TGCGCCAGCAGCTTGGAACTAGGGTACACAGATACGCAGTATTTT